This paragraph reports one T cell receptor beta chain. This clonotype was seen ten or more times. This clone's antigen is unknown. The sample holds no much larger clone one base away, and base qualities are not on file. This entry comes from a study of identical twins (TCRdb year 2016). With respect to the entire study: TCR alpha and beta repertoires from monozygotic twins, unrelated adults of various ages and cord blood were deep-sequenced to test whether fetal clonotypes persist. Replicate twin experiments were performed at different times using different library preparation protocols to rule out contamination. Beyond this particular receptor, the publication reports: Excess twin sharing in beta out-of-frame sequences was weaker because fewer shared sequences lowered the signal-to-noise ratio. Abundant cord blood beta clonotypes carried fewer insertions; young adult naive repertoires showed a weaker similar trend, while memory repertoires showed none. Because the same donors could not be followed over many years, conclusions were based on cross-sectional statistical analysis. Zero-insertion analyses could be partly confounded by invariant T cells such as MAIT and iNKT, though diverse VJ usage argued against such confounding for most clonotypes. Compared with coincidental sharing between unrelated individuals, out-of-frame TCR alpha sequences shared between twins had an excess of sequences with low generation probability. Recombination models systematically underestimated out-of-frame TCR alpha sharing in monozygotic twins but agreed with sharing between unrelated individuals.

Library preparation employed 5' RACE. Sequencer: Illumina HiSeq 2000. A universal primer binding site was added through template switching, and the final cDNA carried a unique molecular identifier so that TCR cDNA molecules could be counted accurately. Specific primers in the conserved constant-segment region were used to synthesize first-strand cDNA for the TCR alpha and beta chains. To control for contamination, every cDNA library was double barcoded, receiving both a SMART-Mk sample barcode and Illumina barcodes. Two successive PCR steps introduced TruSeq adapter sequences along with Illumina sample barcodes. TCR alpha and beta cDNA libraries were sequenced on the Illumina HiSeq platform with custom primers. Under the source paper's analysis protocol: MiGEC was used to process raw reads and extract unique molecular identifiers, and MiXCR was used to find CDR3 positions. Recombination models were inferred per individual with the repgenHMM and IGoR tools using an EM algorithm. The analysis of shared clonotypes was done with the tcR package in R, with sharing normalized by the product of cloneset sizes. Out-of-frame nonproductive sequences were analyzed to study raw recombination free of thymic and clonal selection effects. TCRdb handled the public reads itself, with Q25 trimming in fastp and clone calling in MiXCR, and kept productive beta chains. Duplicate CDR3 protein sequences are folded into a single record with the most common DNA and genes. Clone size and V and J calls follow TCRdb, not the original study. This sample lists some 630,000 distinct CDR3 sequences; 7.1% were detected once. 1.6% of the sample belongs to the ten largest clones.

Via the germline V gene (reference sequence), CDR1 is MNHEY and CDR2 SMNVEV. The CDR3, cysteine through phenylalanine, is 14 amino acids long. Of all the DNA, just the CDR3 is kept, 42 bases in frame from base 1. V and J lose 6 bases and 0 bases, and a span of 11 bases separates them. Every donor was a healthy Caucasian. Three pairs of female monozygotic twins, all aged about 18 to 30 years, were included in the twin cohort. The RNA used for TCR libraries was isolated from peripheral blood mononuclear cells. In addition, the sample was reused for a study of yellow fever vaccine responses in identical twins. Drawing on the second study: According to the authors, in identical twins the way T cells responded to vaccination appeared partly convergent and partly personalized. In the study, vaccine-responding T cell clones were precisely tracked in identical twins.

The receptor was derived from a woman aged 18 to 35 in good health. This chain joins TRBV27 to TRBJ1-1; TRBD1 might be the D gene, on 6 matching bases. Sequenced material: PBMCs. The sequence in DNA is TGTGCCAGCAGCGAAGACAGGATGAACACTGAAGCTTTCTTT. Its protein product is CASSEDRMNTEAFF.